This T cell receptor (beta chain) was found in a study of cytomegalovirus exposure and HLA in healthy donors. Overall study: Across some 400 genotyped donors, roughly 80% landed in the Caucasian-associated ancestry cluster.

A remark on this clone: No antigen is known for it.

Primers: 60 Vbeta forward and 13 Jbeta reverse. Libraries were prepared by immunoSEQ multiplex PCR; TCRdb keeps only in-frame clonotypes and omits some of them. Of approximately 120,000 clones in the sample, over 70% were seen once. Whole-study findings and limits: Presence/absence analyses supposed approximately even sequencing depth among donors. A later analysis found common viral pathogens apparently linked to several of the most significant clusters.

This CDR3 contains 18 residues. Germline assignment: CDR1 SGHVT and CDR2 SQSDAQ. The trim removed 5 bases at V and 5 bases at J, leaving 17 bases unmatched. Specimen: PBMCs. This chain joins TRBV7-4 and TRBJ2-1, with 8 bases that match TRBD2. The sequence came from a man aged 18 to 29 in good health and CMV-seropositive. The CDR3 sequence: CASSPQNKSGRPHNEQFF. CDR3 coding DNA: TGTGCCAGCAGCCCTCAAAATAAAAGCGGGAGACCCCACAATGAGCAGTTCTTC.